Many counts were recorded for the clone carrying this T cell receptor (beta chain). Using its own MiXCR run on the reads, TCRdb lists one record per CDR3 protein. The repertoire holds over 450,000 distinct CDR3 sequences, 11% seen once, with approximately 10% in the top ten. This entry belongs to a study of T cell repertoires in cytomegalovirus infection. Per the germline V gene, CDR1 is SGHTA and CDR2 is FQGNSA. The junction had 5 bases not matched to a gene; V was cut back by 1 base and J by 7 bases. The CDR3 has 14 residues. Sequences were obtained from PBMCs. This receptor was identified in a human donor in good health (CMV status not recorded). Some clones in this sample may be carry-over from other donors' samples. The chain is built from TRBV7-2 and TRBJ1-2, with TRBD1 matching over 8 bases. The CDR3 sequence is CASSLGQGAGGYTF. The CDR3 DNA reads TGTGCCAGCAGCTTAGGCCAGGGGGCGGGTGGCTACACCTTC.